These T cell receptor beta chains were read from a single sample in a study of blood T cell repertoires in COVID-19. The repertoire was sequenced with immunoSEQ multiplex PCR; TCRdb's copy has only in-frame clones and lacks some. The table shows about 210,000 clones, with 65% to 90% occurring only once. Sequencing was performed on PBMCs or T cells enriched from blood (not recorded which). These receptor sequences come from a woman between 45 and 60 years old with acute COVID-19. The CDR3 runs from the conserved cysteine through the conserved F or W. The order of the fields is CDR3 protein, CDR3 DNA, CDR3 length, V gene, J gene, D gene, clone size. D genes are given only for firm matches. The size entry is marked missing in some rows and otherwise reads once, few, many or a size class.

CDR3aa: CASSYPEMNTEAFF; CDR3nt: TGTGCCAGCAGTTATCCTGAGATGAACACTGAAGCTTTCTTT; len: 14; v_gene: TRBV6-1; j_gene: TRBJ1-1; d_gene: .; abundance: .
CDR3aa: CASSFRTGKYNEQFF; CDR3nt: TGTGCCAGCAGCTTCCGGACAGGAAAATACAATGAGCAGTTCTTC; len: 15; v_gene: TRBV7-2; j_gene: TRBJ2-1; d_gene: TRBD1; abundance: .
CDR3aa: CASSYSMGRTVELFF; CDR3nt: TGTGCCAGCAGTTACTCGATGGGACGGACAGTCGAACTGTTTTTT; len: 15; v_gene: TRBV6-2/TRBV6-3; j_gene: TRBJ1-4; d_gene: .; abundance: .
CDR3aa: CASRVGGFTVEAFF; CDR3nt: TGTGCCAGCAGAGTAGGGGGTTTTACGGTCGAAGCTTTCTTT; len: 14; v_gene: TRBV7-9; j_gene: TRBJ1-1; d_gene: .; abundance: .
CDR3aa: CASSLALAGGKGSYNEQFF; CDR3nt: TGTGCCAGCAGCTTAGCGTTAGCGGGCGGGAAAGGCTCCTACAATGAGCAGTTCTTC; len: 19; v_gene: TRBV11-2; j_gene: TRBJ2-1; d_gene: TRBD2; abundance: .
CDR3aa: CASSISRTDRGHEQYF; CDR3nt: TGCGCCAGCAGCATTTCTAGAACGGACAGGGGGCACGAGCAGTACTTC; len: 16; v_gene: TRBV5-1; j_gene: TRBJ2-7; d_gene: TRBD1; abundance: .
CDR3aa: CAWSVLFVGSSPLHF; CDR3nt: TGTGCCTGGAGTGTACTATTTGTGGGGAGTTCACCCCTCCACTTT; len: 15; v_gene: TRBV30; j_gene: TRBJ1-6; d_gene: .; abundance: .
CDR3aa: CASSTSNQPQHF; CDR3nt: TGTGCCAGCAGTACCAGTAATCAGCCCCAGCATTTT; len: 12; v_gene: TRBV12-3/TRBV12-4; j_gene: TRBJ1-5; d_gene: .; abundance: .
CDR3aa: CAWSVSGTGNYGYTF; CDR3nt: TGTGCCTGGAGTGTATCCGGGACAGGCAACTATGGCTACACCTTC; len: 15; v_gene: TRBV30; j_gene: TRBJ1-2; d_gene: TRBD1; abundance: .
CDR3aa: CASSIIAGSYEQYF; CDR3nt: TGTGCCAGTAGTATTATCGCGGGAAGCTACGAGCAGTACTTC; len: 14; v_gene: TRBV19; j_gene: TRBJ2-7; d_gene: .; abundance: .
CDR3aa: CASAGFAYNSPLHF; CDR3nt: TGTGCCAGCGCGGGGTTCGCCTATAATTCACCCCTCCACTTT; len: 14; v_gene: TRBV25-1; j_gene: TRBJ1-6; d_gene: .; abundance: .
CDR3aa: CASSHPAGGTGELFF; CDR3nt: TGTGCCAGCAGCCACCCGGCGGGGGGTACCGGGGAGCTGTTTTTT; len: 15; v_gene: TRBV7-3; j_gene: TRBJ2-2; d_gene: TRBD2; abundance: .
CDR3aa: CASSPKMGLATNEKLFF; CDR3nt: TGTGCCAGCAGCCCCAAGATGGGCCTTGCAACTAATGAAAAACTGTTTTTT; len: 17; v_gene: TRBV14; j_gene: TRBJ1-4; d_gene: .; abundance: .
CDR3aa: CASSLVFPTGPSYEQYF; CDR3nt: TGTGCCAGCAGCTTGGTCTTTCCGACAGGGCCCTCCTACGAGCAGTACTTC; len: 17; v_gene: TRBV5-6; j_gene: TRBJ2-7; d_gene: TRBD1; abundance: many
CDR3aa: CASSLDLSVIGPRNTEAFF; CDR3nt: TGTGCCAGCAGCTTAGATCTAAGCGTTATTGGCCCCAGGAACACTGAAGCTTTCTTT; len: 19; v_gene: TRBV11-3; j_gene: TRBJ1-1; d_gene: .; abundance: .
CDR3aa: CASSQVSNTEAFF; CDR3nt: TGTGCCAGCAGCCAAGTCTCTAACACTGAAGCTTTCTTT; len: 13; v_gene: TRBV3-1/TRBV3-2; j_gene: TRBJ1-1; d_gene: .; abundance: .
CDR3aa: CATSDPSGTSGSTDTQYF; CDR3nt: TGTGCCACCAGTGACCCCTCCGGGACTAGCGGGAGCACAGATACGCAGTATTTT; len: 18; v_gene: TRBV24-1; j_gene: TRBJ2-3; d_gene: TRBD2; abundance: .
CDR3aa: CAWRGLAETQYF; CDR3nt: TGTGCCTGGAGGGGACTAGCGGAGACCCAGTACTTC; len: 12; v_gene: TRBV30; j_gene: TRBJ2-5; d_gene: TRBD2; abundance: .
CDR3aa: CASTSGKSTGELFF; CDR3nt: .; len: 14; v_gene: TRBV27; j_gene: TRBJ2-2; d_gene: .; abundance: .
CDR3aa: CASSLWNSRESGELFF; CDR3nt: TGTGCCAGCAGTTTGTGGAACTCCAGGGAATCCGGGGAGCTGTTTTTT; len: 16; v_gene: TRBV11-3; j_gene: TRBJ2-2; d_gene: .; abundance: .
CDR3aa: CASTGLAGPGGPQYF; CDR3nt: TGTGCCAGCACGGGACTAGCGGGCCCTGGGGGGCCGCAGTACTTC; len: 15; v_gene: TRBV2; j_gene: TRBJ2-7; d_gene: TRBD2; abundance: .
CDR3aa: CASTKKAGTGRGETQYF; CDR3nt: TGTGCCAGCACCAAAAAAGCCGGGACAGGGAGGGGAGAGACCCAGTACTTC; len: 17; v_gene: TRBV25-1; j_gene: TRBJ2-5; d_gene: TRBD1; abundance: few
CDR3aa: CASTGTGMNTEAFF; CDR3nt: TGTGCCAGCACTGGGACAGGGATGAACACTGAAGCTTTCTTT; len: 14; v_gene: TRBV19; j_gene: TRBJ1-1; d_gene: TRBD1; abundance: .
CDR3aa: CASSQGFAGNGEQFF; CDR3nt: TGTGCCAGCAGCCAAGGTTTCGCAGGGAATGGTGAGCAGTTCTTC; len: 15; v_gene: TRBV3-1/TRBV3-2; j_gene: TRBJ2-1; d_gene: .; abundance: .
CDR3aa: CASSQDFQSPGQGDNEQFF; CDR3nt: TGCGCCAGCAGCCAAGATTTCCAGTCCCCGGGACAGGGCGACAATGAGCAGTTCTTC; len: 19; v_gene: TRBV4-3; j_gene: TRBJ2-1; d_gene: TRBD1; abundance: once
CDR3aa: CASNQGQGIDTQYF; CDR3nt: TGTGCCAGCAACCAGGGACAGGGAATAGATACGCAGTATTTT; len: 14; v_gene: TRBV28; j_gene: TRBJ2-3; d_gene: TRBD1; abundance: .
CDR3aa: CASSAITGVYDYGYTF; CDR3nt: TGTGCCAGCAGCGCCATAACAGGGGTCTACGACTATGGCTACACCTTC; len: 16; v_gene: TRBV9; j_gene: TRBJ1-2; d_gene: TRBD1; abundance: .
CDR3aa: CASSERQGLYEQYF; CDR3nt: TGTGCCAGCAGTGAGCGACAGGGGCTATACGAGCAGTACTTC; len: 14; v_gene: TRBV6-1; j_gene: TRBJ2-7; d_gene: TRBD1; abundance: .
CDR3aa: CASSFQGATEAFF; CDR3nt: TGTGCCAGCAGTTTCCAGGGGGCAACCGAAGCTTTCTTT; len: 13; v_gene: TRBV27; j_gene: TRBJ1-1; d_gene: TRBD1; abundance: .
CDR3aa: CASNYRGAEAFF; CDR3nt: TGTGCCAGCAATTACCGGGGGGCTGAAGCTTTCTTT; len: 12; v_gene: TRBV12-3/TRBV12-4; j_gene: TRBJ1-1; d_gene: .; abundance: few
CDR3aa: CASSITSVGTGELFF; CDR3nt: TGTGCCAGTAGTATAACCAGTGTTGGCACCGGGGAGCTGTTTTTT; len: 15; v_gene: TRBV19; j_gene: TRBJ2-2; d_gene: .; abundance: .
CDR3aa: CASSSGGQGNTGELFF; CDR3nt: TGTGCCAGCAGTTCCGGGGGACAGGGAAACACCGGGGAGCTGTTTTTT; len: 16; v_gene: TRBV27; j_gene: TRBJ2-2; d_gene: TRBD1; abundance: .
CDR3aa: CASSLVPGATEAFF; CDR3nt: TGTGCCAGCAGTTTAGTCCCAGGGGCCACTGAAGCTTTCTTT; len: 14; v_gene: TRBV27; j_gene: TRBJ1-1; d_gene: .; abundance: .
CDR3aa: CASSERVTSSTDTQYF; CDR3nt: TGTGCCAGCTCCGAGAGGGTCACCTCAAGCACAGATACGCAGTATTTT; len: 16; v_gene: TRBV18; j_gene: TRBJ2-3; d_gene: .; abundance: .
CDR3aa: CASSLPTGSSTTNEKLFF; CDR3nt: TGTGCCAGTAGTTTGCCTACGGGATCTTCTACAACTAATGAAAAACTGTTTTTT; len: 18; v_gene: TRBV19; j_gene: TRBJ1-4; d_gene: .; abundance: .
CDR3aa: CASSPLDTQYF; CDR3nt: TGTGCCAGCAGCCCCCTGGATACGCAGTATTTT; len: 11; v_gene: TRBV11-2; j_gene: TRBJ2-3; d_gene: .; abundance: .
CDR3aa: CASSQDDQFGIEAFF; CDR3nt: TGCGCCAGCAGCCAAGATGATCAATTCGGGATCGAAGCTTTCTTT; len: 15; v_gene: TRBV4-1; j_gene: TRBJ1-1; d_gene: .; abundance: .
CDR3aa: CASSLVPSSGKLFF; CDR3nt: TGTGCCAGCAGCTTGGTGCCAAGTTCGGGAAAACTGTTTTTT; len: 14; v_gene: TRBV5-8; j_gene: TRBJ1-4; d_gene: .; abundance: .
CDR3aa: CASSVGLAGDLKNIQYF; CDR3nt: TGTGCCAGTAGTGTTGGACTAGCGGGGGACCTTAAAAACATTCAGTACTTC; len: 17; v_gene: TRBV19; j_gene: TRBJ2-4; d_gene: TRBD2; abundance: .